This passage covers 27 T cell receptor beta chains from one sample sequenced in a study of cytomegalovirus exposure and HLA in healthy donors (dated by TCRdb to 2016 to 2017). Receptor amplification or capture employed the immunoSEQ multiplex PCR assay. For the multiplex PCR, a mixture combining 60 forward primers for TCR Vbeta segments and 13 reverse primers for TCR Jbeta segments was used. TCRdb retrieved this table from immuneACCESS and kept in-frame rearrangements only. Not all clones are present; in checked studies, unresolved V genes account for under half, and no reason is known for the remainder. This sample lists around 100,000 clones; around 77% were detected once. Clones ranked in the top ten supply less than 5.5% of the sample. The sequencing input was PBMCs. Receptors were obtained from a woman aged 25 to 45 in good health and CMV-seropositive.

The chain uses TRBV19 and TRBJ1-2; 8 positions agree with TRBD1. The V segment lost 5 bases and the J segment 7 bases; nucleotides outside the gene matches: 9. Germline lookup yields CDR1 LNHDA and CDR2 SQIVND (reference sequence). The CDR3 is 14 residues long. The CDR3 nucleotides read TGTGCCAGTAGTTGGGGCAGGGGGCAGTTTGGCTACACCTTC. It translates to CASSWGRGQFGYTF.

This rearrangement joins TRBV18 to TRBJ1-5; 10 positions match TRBD1. Trimming at V came to 3 bases and at J to 7 bases, leaving 3 bases not matched to a gene. The CDR3 totals 14 residues. CDR1 and CDR2 (germline): KGHSH, LQKENI. CDR3 coding DNA: TGTGCCAGCTCACCGACAGGGGGCGGACAGCCCCAGCATTTT. Translation: CASSPTGGGQPQHF.

This chain uses TRBV9 with TRBJ1-2, with D perhaps TRBD1 (6 bases). Trimming pared 3 bases from V and 5 bases from J, leaving 8 bases between. Germline V gives CDR1 SGDLS, CDR2 YYNGEE. This CDR3 is built from 12 residues. The CDR3 is CASSETGYGYTF. The CDR3 coding sequence is TGTGCCAGCAGCGAAACAGGGTATGGCTACACCTTC. The full variable domain, in which reference TRBV9 and TRBJ1-2 provide the parts outside the CDR3, is DSGVTQTPKHLITATGQRVTLRCSPRSGDLSVYWYQQSLDQGLQFLIQYYNGEERAKGNILERFSAQQFPDLHSELNLSSLELGDSALYFCASSETGYGYTFGSGTRLTVV.

The chain uses TRBV25-1 and TRBJ1-1; the D is unclear. This CDR3 has 13 residues. Germline loops: CDR1 MGHDK, CDR2 SYGVNS. Trimming cost V 4 bases and J 2 bases, with 8 bases left between them. The CDR3 loop is CASSVAGNTEAFF. CDR3 nucleotides: TGTGCCAGCAGTGTCGCGGGAAACACTGAAGCTTTCTTT. Looking up the rest from reference TRBV25-1 and TRBJ1-1 gives the full variable domain: EADIYQTPRYLVIGTGKKITLECSQTMGHDKMYWYQQDPGMELHLIHYSYGVNSTEKGDLSSESTVSRIRTEHFPLTLESARPSHTSQYLCASSVAGNTEAFFGQGTRLTVV.

This clone was counted between two and nine times. The chain's CDR3 is CASSSATGGTDTQYF. In DNA form, the CDR3 reads TGCGCCAGCAGCTCCGCCACGGGGGGCACAGATACGCAGTATTTT. This rearrangement joins TRBV5-1 to TRBJ2-3; a weak D match, TRBD2 (6 bases). The V end was cut by 3 bases, the J end by 1 base, with 12 bases between. The CDR3 contains 15 residues. Germline values: CDR1 SGHRS, CDR2 YFSETQ.

The table lists this clone with a few counts. The gene calls are TRBV7-2 and TRBJ1-1; unclear D gene. The germline V gene has CDR1 SGHTA and CDR2 FQGNSA. The CDR3 runs to 13 residues. The V gene lost 5 bases and the J gene lost 3 bases, with 10 bases spanning the gap. This CDR3 reads CASSPPYDTEAFF. The CDR3 DNA reads TGTGCCAGCAGCCCACCCTATGACACTGAAGCTTTCTTT.

The chain uses TRBV4-1 and TRBJ2-1; the D is unclear. This CDR3 has 14 residues. Trimming cost V 3 bases and J 6 bases, with 12 bases left between them. Germline V CDR1 and CDR2: MGHRA, YSYEKL. The CDR3 bases are TGCGCCAGCAGCCAGACCCCGCCAGGCAATGAGCAGTTCTTC. Its translation: CASSQTPPGNEQFF.

This clone came up a few times. The rearrangement links TRBV6-5 to TRBJ2-5; TRBD2 matches at 7 bases. Germline V gene data show CDR1 as MNHEY and CDR2 as SVGAGI. The CDR3 totals 16 residues. With 0 bases clipped from V and 3 bases from J, the junction kept 7 bases outside the gene matches. CDR3 amino acids: CASSYSLASGEETQYF. The CDR3 DNA sequence: TGTGCCAGCAGTTACTCCCTCGCTAGCGGAGAAGAGACCCAGTACTTC.

V is TRBV19 and J is TRBJ2-1, with D perhaps matching TRBD2 (7 bases). The CDR3 covers 18 residues. Germline V gene sequence: CDR1 LNHDA, CDR2 SQIVND (reference sequence). Trimming removed 3 bases from V and 3 bases from J, with 21 bases in between. The CDR3 loop is CASSMEQGRGQNYNEQFF. CDR3 coding DNA: TGTGCCAGTAGTATGGAGCAGGGGCGGGGGCAAAACTACAATGAGCAGTTCTTC. The variable domain in full, completed from reference TRBV19 and TRBJ2-1, reads DGGITQSPKYLFRKEGQNVTLSCEQNLNHDAMYWYRQDPGQGLRLIYYSQIVNDFQKGDIAEGYSVSREKKESFPLTVTSAQKNPTAFYLCASSMEQGRGQNYNEQFFGPGTRLTVL.

The gene calls are TRBV18 and TRBJ2-2; no clear D gene. Trimming took off 10 bases at V and 2 bases at J, with 14 bases between the two ends. The CDR3 is 14 residues long. In germline, CDR1 is KGHSH, CDR2 LQKENI. This CDR3 reads CATSQSVNTGELFF. The CDR3 DNA reads TGTGCCACATCACAGTCAGTTAACACCGGGGAGCTGTTTTTT. Complete variable domain (other parts from reference TRBV18 and TRBJ2-2): NAGVMQNPRHLVRRRGQEARLRCSPMKGHSHVYWYRQLPEEGLKFMVYLQKENIIDESGMPKERFSAEFPKEGPSILRIQQVVRGDSAAYFCATSQSVNTGELFFGEGSRLTVL.

This chain joins TRBV6-4 and TRBJ1-1, with D unclear. Trimming removed 4 bases from V and 3 bases from J, with 12 bases in between. Germline V lookup: CDR1 MRHNA, CDR2 SNTAGT. The CDR3 has 14 residues. The CDR3 is CASSVLNRDTEAFF. Written as DNA, the CDR3 is TGTGCCAGCAGTGTTCTGAACCGGGACACTGAAGCTTTCTTT.

The rearrangement links TRBV27 to TRBJ1-2; 9 bases line up with TRBD1. With V trimmed by 4 bases and J by 8 bases, 11 bases remained unmatched. CDR1 and CDR2 (germline): MNHEY, SMNVEV (reference sequence). The CDR3 has 15 amino acids. Written as DNA, the CDR3 is TGTGCCAGCAGTTCCCACCGGGACAGGGAGGGGGGCTACACCTTC. This codes for CASSSHRDREGGYTF.

This chain links TRBV5-1 with TRBJ2-5; D is ambiguous. The V end was cut by 7 bases, the J end by 3 bases, with 7 bases between. CDR1 is SGHRS and CDR2 is YFSETQ in the germline V gene. The CDR3 has 11 amino acids. This CDR3 reads CASRIKETQYF. The CDR3 DNA follows: TGCGCCAGCCGTATAAAAGAGACCCAGTACTTC.

The chain uses TRBV7-9 and TRBJ2-2; 9 nucleotides line up with TRBD2. CDR1 and CDR2 from the germline V gene are SEHNR and FQNEAQ (reference sequence). V shed 3 bases, J shed 3 bases, and the junction held 5 bases outside the gene matches. CDR3 length: 16 amino acids. CDR3: CASSFRREGHTGELFF. The CDR3 nucleotides read TGTGCCAGCAGCTTCCGGCGGGAGGGCCACACCGGGGAGCTGTTTTTT.

This chain links TRBV7-2 with TRBJ1-2; TRBD1 matches at 8 bases. The CDR3 loop spans 17 amino acids. Unmatched junction bases numbered 18, after V lost 5 bases and J lost 7 bases. The germline gives CDR1 SGHTA, CDR2 FQGNSA. CDR3 sequence (DNA): TGTGCCAGCAGCCCACCGATCCCGACAGGGGTGAAGGGTGGCTACACCTTC. Encoded protein: CASSPPIPTGVKGGYTF.

A few counts support this clone. The gene calls are TRBV19 and TRBJ1-2, with D perhaps matching TRBD1 (5 bases). The CDR3 extends over 14 amino acids. CDR1 is LNHDA and CDR2 is SQIVND in the germline V gene (reference sequence). With 0 bases removed from V and 6 bases from J, the gap between germline ends came to 11 bases. The chain's CDR3 is CASSIDQRGNGYTF. As DNA, the CDR3 is TGTGCCAGTAGTATAGATCAAAGGGGTAATGGCTACACCTTC.

V is TRBV5-1 and J is TRBJ2-7; 7 bases are a match to TRBD1. The germline V gene encodes CDR1 SGHRS and CDR2 YFSETQ. V dropped 4 bases and J dropped 3; count of bases not matched to a gene: 4. The CDR3 sequence is 13 residues long. The CDR3 loop reads CASSRDSIYEQYF. The CDR3 DNA reads as TGCGCCAGCAGCCGGGACAGTATCTACGAGCAGTACTTC.

The rearrangement links TRBV30 to TRBJ2-4; TRBD2 aligns across 13 bases. This CDR3 is built from 18 residues. J was trimmed by 5 bases and V by 0 bases; bases with no gene match: 10. Germline V CDR1 and CDR2: GTSNPN, SVGIG (reference sequence). The CDR3 DNA reads TGTGCCTGGAGTGTACAGAGGACTAGCGGGAGCTCCCAAAACATTCAGTACTTC. This codes for CAWSVQRTSGSSQNIQYF. Using reference TRBV30 and TRBJ2-4 for the parts outside the CDR3, the full variable domain is SQTIHQWPATLVQPVGSPLSLECTVEGTSNPNLYWYRQAAGRGLQLLFYSVGIGQISSEVPQNLSASRPQDRQFILSSKKLLLSDSGFYLCAWSVQRTSGSSQNIQYFGAGTRLSVL.

The rearrangement joins TRBV6-5 to TRBJ1-2; tentatively, D is TRBD1 (5 bases). The germline V gene has CDR1 MNHEY and CDR2 SVGAGI. The ends were cut back, 6 bases at V and 5 bases at J, with 10 bases in the middle. CDR3 length: 12 residues. CDR3 coding DNA: TGTGCCAGCAGAACGGGGGGTTATGGCTACACCTTC. Its translation: CASRTGGYGYTF.

The V gene is TRBV6-5, the J gene TRBJ1-2; D might be TRBD1 (5 bases). Germline CDR1 and CDR2: MNHEY and SVGAGI. Trimming cost V 2 bases and J 8 bases, with 12 bases left between them. This CDR3 has 13 residues. The CDR3 region has the DNA TGTGCCAGCAGTTACCCCCAGGGATACGGCTACACCTTC. Its protein is CASSYPQGYGYTF.

The chain is built from TRBV27 and TRBJ2-3, with D maybe TRBD1 (7 bases). V was shortened by 7 bases and J by 12 bases, with 20 bases between the two germline ends. Germline values: CDR1 MNHEY, CDR2 SMNVEV (reference sequence). The CDR3 contains 13 residues. The CDR3 DNA follows: TGTGCCAGCACCCCCGGAGGAGGGGGCCTACAGTATTTT. It encodes CASTPGGGGLQYF.

The gene calls are TRBV28 and TRBJ2-5; 12 nucleotides align to TRBD2. The J call is doubtful: the DNA matches TRBJ2-7 better. This CDR3 is built from 14 residues. The germline CDR1 and CDR2 sequences are MDHEN and SYDVKM. For the CDR3, the DNA is TGTGCCAGCCGGACTAGCGGGGACGTCTACGAGCAGTACTTC. Protein product: CASRTSGDVYEQYF.

V and J are TRBV4-1 and TRBJ1-2; D may be TRBD1 (5 bases). Germline CDR1 reads MGHRA; CDR2 reads YSYEKL. The CDR3 extends over 14 amino acids. Trimming took 0 bases from V and 5 from J, leaving 10 bases between them. This CDR3 is CASSQDPTVYGYTF. In DNA form, the CDR3 reads TGCGCCAGCAGCCAAGACCCGACAGTATATGGCTACACCTTC.

V and J are TRBV19 and TRBJ2-7; possibly TRBD1 for D (5 bases). Germline CDR1 LNHDA, CDR2 SQIVND (reference sequence). The CDR3 has 11 residues. Trimming took off 7 bases at V and 4 bases at J, with 8 bases between the two ends. CDR3: CASKAGYEQYF. The CDR3 DNA sequence: TGTGCCAGTAAGGCAGGGTACGAGCAGTACTTC.

The V gene is TRBV2, the J gene TRBJ1-4; unclear D gene. Germline V CDR1 and CDR2: SNHLY, FYNNEI. The CDR3 sequence is 11 residues long. V shed 7 bases and J shed 8 bases, with 8 bases lying between them. The CDR3 nucleotides are TGTGCCAGCAATATATTAGAAAAACTGTTTTTT. Its translation is CASNILEKLFF.

This rearrangement joins TRBV5-4 to TRBJ2-3; D gene ambiguous. The CDR3 runs to 16 residues. V was trimmed by 2 bases and J by 5 bases, leaving 18 bases between them. CDR1 and CDR2 from the germline V gene are SGHNT and YYREEE (reference sequence). CDR3 amino acids: CASSFYNRRVLDTQYF. CDR3 sequence (DNA): TGTGCCAGCAGCTTTTATAATCGTCGCGTGTTAGATACGCAGTATTTT.

This clone was seen just once. The chain combines TRBV19 with TRBJ1-3; D possibly corresponds to TRBD1 (5 bases). Germline V gives CDR1 LNHDA, CDR2 SQIVND (reference sequence). Trimming left V 3 bases short and J 0 bases short, with 15 bases between. CDR3 length equals 17 residues. The CDR3 bases are TGTGCCAGTAGTATTCGACGGACACCAGACTCTGGAAACACCATATATTTT. Translating it yields CASSIRRTPDSGNTIYF. The full variable domain, rest sourced from reference TRBV19 and TRBJ1-3, is DGGITQSPKYLFRKEGQNVTLSCEQNLNHDAMYWYRQDPGQGLRLIYYSQIVNDFQKGDIAEGYSVSREKKESFPLTVTSAQKNPTAFYLCASSIRRTPDSGNTIYFGEGSWLTVV.